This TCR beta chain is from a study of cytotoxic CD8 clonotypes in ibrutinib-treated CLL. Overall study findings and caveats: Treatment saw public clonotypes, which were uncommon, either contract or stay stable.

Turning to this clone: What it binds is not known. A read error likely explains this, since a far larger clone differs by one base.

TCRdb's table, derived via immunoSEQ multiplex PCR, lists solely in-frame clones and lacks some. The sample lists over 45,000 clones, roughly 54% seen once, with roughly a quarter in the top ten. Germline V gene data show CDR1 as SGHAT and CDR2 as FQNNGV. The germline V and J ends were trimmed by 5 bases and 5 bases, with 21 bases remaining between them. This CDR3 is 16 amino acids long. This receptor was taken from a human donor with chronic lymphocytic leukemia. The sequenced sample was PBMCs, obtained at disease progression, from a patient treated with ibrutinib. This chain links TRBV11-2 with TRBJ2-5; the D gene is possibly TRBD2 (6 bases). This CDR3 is CASSLLGGEVGETQYF. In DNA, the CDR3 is TGTGCCAGCAGCCTATTAGGAGGGGAGGTGGGGGAGACCCAGTACTTC.